Listed below are T cell receptor beta chains from one sample, sequenced in a study of Ad26.COV2.S vaccination and SARS-CoV-2 variants. Data came from immunoSEQ multiplex PCR; TCRdb stores just in-frame clones and leaves some out. The sample lists about 350,000 clones; under 95% were seen once. The input for sequencing was peripheral blood, taken after recovery from COVID-19. These receptors came from a human donor who had recovered from COVID-19. Both conserved end residues are part of each CDR3. A D gene is named only where the DNA matches it firmly. Clone size is shown for a subset of rows, as once, few, many or a class of expanded clone.

D	size	V	J	length	DNA	CDR3
TRBD1	NA	TRBV10-3	TRBJ2-2	14	TGTGCCTCGTTAGCGGGACAGGGGTTGGCGGAGCTGTTTTTT	CASLAGQGLAELFF
TRBD1	NA	TRBV19	TRBJ2-2	17	TGTGCCAGTAGTCTTCAAACCGGGACAGGGGTGGCCGGGGAGCTGTTTTTT	CASSLQTGTGVAGELFF
NA	NA	TRBV4-1	TRBJ1-6	15	TGCGCCAGCAGCCAAGAGCCGGGAAGCAACTCACCCCTCCACTTT	CASSQEPGSNSPLHF
NA	NA	TRBV10-3	TRBJ2-2	15	TGTGCCATCAGTGAAGGGGTCAGGAACACCGGGGAGCTGTTTTTT	CAISEGVRNTGELFF
TRBD1	once	TRBV3-1/TRBV3-2	TRBJ1-4	15	TGTGCCAGCAGCCAAAGGGACAGGGAGGGAGAAAAACTGTTTTTT	CASSQRDREGEKLFF
NA	NA	TRBV7-2	TRBJ1-1	14	TGTGCCAGCAGCTTGAGAGGGCATCCCACTGAAGCTTTCTTT	CASSLRGHPTEAFF
TRBD2	NA	TRBV10-3	TRBJ2-3	16	TGTGCCATCAGTGAGTTGAGCGGGGGGGCCGGAGATACGCAGTATTTT	CAISELSGGAGDTQYF
NA	few	TRBV14	TRBJ1-2	13	TGTGCCAGCAGCCTCCGGAGTCTCTATGGCTACACCTTC	CASSLRSLYGYTF
TRBD2	NA	TRBV11-2	TRBJ2-2	19	TGTGCCAGCAGCCGCACCAACCTAGCGGGGGGGAAGAGTCCCGGGGAGCTGTTTTTT	CASSRTNLAGGKSPGELFF
NA	NA	TRBV2	TRBJ1-5	15	TGTGCCAGCAGTGCGCAGGGTTTAAGCAATCAGCCCCAGCATTTT	CASSAQGLSNQPQHF
NA	NA	TRBV7-9	TRBJ2-3	14	TGTGCCAGCAGCATCAGGGGTGGTCGAGATACGCAGTATTTT	CASSIRGGRDTQYF
TRBD1	NA	TRBV5-1	TRBJ1-3	15	TGCGCCAGCAGCTTGGAGGGGGCGGGAGGAAACACCATATATTTT	CASSLEGAGGNTIYF
TRBD1	once	TRBV27	TRBJ2-7	16	TGTGCCAGCAGTTCGAGGGGGTTTGGGACAGTAAACGAGCAGTACTTC	CASSSRGFGTVNEQYF
TRBD1	NA	TRBV6-2/TRBV6-3	TRBJ1-1	16	TGTGCCAGCAGCCCGGGGGACAGGTCCAGGGCGACTGAAGCTTTCTTT	CASSPGDRSRATEAFF
NA	NA	TRBV28	TRBJ2-7	15	TGTGCCAGCAGTTTATTTCGGGACATCTCCTACGAGCAGTACTTC	CASSLFRDISYEQYF
TRBD1	NA	TRBV7-2	TRBJ2-5	15	TGTGCCAGCAGCTGGCCCCGGGACAGTCAAGAGACCCAGTACTTC	CASSWPRDSQETQYF
NA	NA	TRBV5-6	TRBJ2-7	11	TGTGCCAGCAGCTTGGATTACGAGCAGTACTTC	CASSLDYEQYF
NA	NA	TRBV6-5	TRBJ1-2	12	TGTGCCAGCAGTTACGCGGGTGACGGCTACACCTTC	CASSYAGDGYTF
NA	NA	TRBV3-1/TRBV3-2	TRBJ2-2	21	TGTGCCAGCAGCCAGCCGAGGGGGGAATTCCCCGGAAGTAGAAGGACCGGGGAGCTGTTTTTT	CASSQPRGEFPGSRRTGELFF
NA	NA	TRBV7-9	TRBJ1-2	17	TGTGCCAGCAGCTTAGGTCTGGACCCGGGGAACCCTTATGGCTACACCTTC	CASSLGLDPGNPYGYTF
NA	NA	TRBV19	TRBJ2-7	13	TGTGCCAGTAAGAGGGGGGGAGCCTACGAGCAGTACTTC	CASKRGGAYEQYF
TRBD2	NA	TRBV6-2/TRBV6-3	TRBJ2-1	14	TGTGCCAGCAGTTGGTCGGGGGGGGCCTTTGAGCAGTTCTTC	CASSWSGGAFEQFF
TRBD1	NA	TRBV5-1	TRBJ1-1	16	TGCGCCAGCAGCTTGGGTAGACAGGGGATGAACACTGAAGCTTTCTTT	CASSLGRQGMNTEAFF
NA	NA	TRBV6-5	TRBJ1-1	13	TGTGCCAGCAGTTACCGCCGGGGCTCTGAAGCTTTCTTT	CASSYRRGSEAFF
NA	NA	TRBV7-8	TRBJ2-7	16	TGTGCCAGCAGCTTAGATCCCCGGGACAAGTCCTACGAGCAGTACTTC	CASSLDPRDKSYEQYF
NA	NA	TRBV6-5	TRBJ1-1	14	TGTGCCAGCAGTATATCCGAACAGGGAACTGAAGCTTTCTTT	CASSISEQGTEAFF
NA	NA	TRBV5-4	TRBJ1-1	15	TGTGCCAGCAGCCCTCCGGGACGGAAGAACACTGAAGCTTTCTTT	CASSPPGRKNTEAFF
NA	NA	TRBV6-5	TRBJ1-3	13	TGTGCCAGCAGAAATAGGGCTGGAAACACCATATATTTT	CASRNRAGNTIYF
NA	once	TRBV3-1/TRBV3-2	TRBJ2-7	15	TGTGCCAGCAGCCAAGATGTAAGCGGATCATACGAGCAGTACTTC	CASSQDVSGSYEQYF
NA	NA	TRBV6-5	TRBJ1-1	12	TGTGCCAGCAACAAGAGAAACACTGAAGCTTTCTTT	CASNKRNTEAFF
NA	NA	TRBV4-1	TRBJ2-4	15	TGCGCCAGCAGCCAAGAGGTATTCCTGTTAAACATTCAGTACTTC	CASSQEVFLLNIQYF
TRBD2	NA	TRBV9	TRBJ2-3	16	TGTGCCAGCAGCGTAGACCTAGCGGGGAGCACAGATACGCAGTATTTT	CASSVDLAGSTDTQYF
NA	NA	TRBV4-3	TRBJ2-2	14	TGCGCCAGCAGCCAAGAGGCTGTGACCGGGGAGCTGTTTTTT	CASSQEAVTGELFF
NA	NA	TRBV6-6	TRBJ1-1	16	TGTGCCAGCAGTTACTCCCCAGAGCAGGGGTACACTGAAGCTTTCTTT	CASSYSPEQGYTEAFF
TRBD1	few	TRBV5-1	TRBJ1-2	14	TGCGCCAGCAGCTTCGGACAGGGCGGCTATGGCTACACCTTC	CASSFGQGGYGYTF
NA	NA	TRBV6-5	TRBJ2-3	14	TGTGCCAGTAACCCCGGTTGGGTAGCAGATACGCAGTATTTT	CASNPGWVADTQYF
TRBD2	NA	TRBV9	TRBJ2-3	16	TGTGCCAGCACCCCGAGGATAGCGGGGGGGCAAAATACGCAGTATTTT	CASTPRIAGGQNTQYF
NA	once	TRBV6-6	TRBJ2-3	11	TGTGCCAGCGGAAGCTTGGATACGCAGTATTTT	CASGSLDTQYF
TRBD1	NA	TRBV6-5	TRBJ2-3	14	TGTGCCAGCGGGGACAGATCTAGCACAGATACGCAGTATTTT	CASGDRSSTDTQYF
NA	NA	TRBV5-1	TRBJ2-5	15	TGCGCCAGCAGCTTAGAGGGGGGGCCCCAAGAGACCCAGTACTTC	CASSLEGGPQETQYF
NA	NA	TRBV2	TRBJ1-1	14	TGTGCCAGCAGACGGGGTCTTAGTCACACTGAAGCTTTCTTT	CASRRGLSHTEAFF
NA	NA	TRBV11-2	TRBJ2-7	13	TGTGCCAGCAGCTTAGGTCGCTCCTACGAGCAGTACTTC	CASSLGRSYEQYF
NA	NA	TRBV20-1	TRBJ1-5	15	TGCAGTGCTAGTGTAGGGACTGTTAGCAATCAGCCCCAGCATTTT	CSASVGTVSNQPQHF
TRBD1	NA	TRBV3-1/TRBV3-2	TRBJ2-3	13	TGTGCCAGCAGCCGCCAGGGGGCAGATACGCAGTATTTT	CASSRQGADTQYF
TRBD2	once	TRBV5-1	TRBJ2-1	15	TGCGCCAGCAGCCCGGGCGGGAGCTCCTACAATGAGCAGTTCTTC	CASSPGGSSYNEQFF
TRBD2	NA	TRBV6-5	TRBJ2-1	14	TGTGCCAGCAGCGGACTAGCGGGGAGGGGTGAGCAGTTCTTC	CASSGLAGRGEQFF
TRBD1	NA	TRBV2	TRBJ2-7	15	TGTGCCAGCAGTGGTCAGACAGGGGGCTTTGTCGAGCAGTACTTC	CASSGQTGGFVEQYF
TRBD2	NA	TRBV9	TRBJ2-1	17	TGTGCCAGCAGCGTAGGAGGCGGGGGATCATCTTATAATGAGCAGTTCTTC	CASSVGGGGSSYNEQFF
TRBD1	NA	TRBV27	TRBJ1-2	13	TGTGCCAGCAGAACAGGGGGAAACTATGGCTACACCTTC	CASRTGGNYGYTF
NA	once	TRBV10-3	TRBJ1-1	13	TGTGCCATCAGTGACAGGGGAGAAACTGAAGCTTTCTTT	CAISDRGETEAFF
NA	NA	TRBV5-1	TRBJ1-1	14	TGCGCCAGCAGCCCGTCCACAGTGAACACTGAAGCTTTCTTT	CASSPSTVNTEAFF
TRBD2	NA	TRBV24-1	TRBJ2-3	15	TGTGCCACCAGTGATGCCAGGACTAGATCAGATACGCAGTATTTT	CATSDARTRSDTQYF
NA	NA	TRBV21-1	TRBJ2-7	16	TGTGCCAGCAGCAAAGAGAAAGAGGGACGACCCTACGAGCAGTACTTC	CASSKEKEGRPYEQYF
NA	NA	TRBV4-1	TRBJ2-7	13	TGCGCCAGCAGCCAAGATCTGGACGGCGAGCAGTACTTC	CASSQDLDGEQYF
TRBD1	NA	TRBV9	TRBJ2-1	17	TGTGCCAGCAGCGGAAACAGGGGAAACTTTTCCTACAATGAGCAGTTCTTC	CASSGNRGNFSYNEQFF
TRBD1	NA	TRBV10-3	TRBJ1-5	14	TGTGCCATCAGTGAGGAGGGGGCGGATCAGCCCCAGCATTTT	CAISEEGADQPQHF
NA	NA	TRBV11-2	TRBJ2-5	17	TGTGCCAGCAGCTTAGTTCCGCTGGGACTTTCGGGAGAGACCCAGTACTTC	CASSLVPLGLSGETQYF
NA	NA	TRBV5-1	TRBJ2-7	15	TGCGCCAGCAGCTTGAGCCGACAGGTTTACGACGAGCAGTACTTC	CASSLSRQVYDEQYF
NA	NA	TRBV11-2	TRBJ2-3	14	TGTGCCAGCAGCCCGGACTTGATCGCGGATACGCAGTATTTT	CASSPDLIADTQYF
NA	NA	TRBV7-7	TRBJ1-1	11	TGTGCTAGCCCCAGGAACACTGAAGCTTTCTTT	CASPRNTEAFF